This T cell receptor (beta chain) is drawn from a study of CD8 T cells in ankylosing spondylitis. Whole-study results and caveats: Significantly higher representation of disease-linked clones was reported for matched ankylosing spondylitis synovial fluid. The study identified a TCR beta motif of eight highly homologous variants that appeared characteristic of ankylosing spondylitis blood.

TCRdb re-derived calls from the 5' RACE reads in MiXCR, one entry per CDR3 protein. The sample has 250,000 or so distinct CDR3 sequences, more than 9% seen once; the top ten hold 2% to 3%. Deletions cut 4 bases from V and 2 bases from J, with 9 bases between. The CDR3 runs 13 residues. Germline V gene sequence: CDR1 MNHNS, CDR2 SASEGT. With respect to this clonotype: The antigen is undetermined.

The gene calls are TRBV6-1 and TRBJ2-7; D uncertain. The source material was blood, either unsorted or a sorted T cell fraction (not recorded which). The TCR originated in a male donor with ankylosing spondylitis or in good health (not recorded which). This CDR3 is CASSGGRTYEQYF. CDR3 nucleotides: TGTGCCAGCAGTGGGGGTCGTACCTACGAGCAGTACTTC.